This T cell receptor (beta chain) originates from a study of shared clonotypes between healthy human individuals. In germline, CDR1 is MNHEY, CDR2 SVGAGI. V gave up 5 bases and J gave up 1 base, with 11 bases separating them. This CDR3 has 14 residues. Sequencing was performed with immunoSEQ multiplex PCR; in TCRdb, only in-frame clones are kept and a portion is missing. There are around 2.1 million clones in the sample; 90% to 97% occur only once, and around 0.13% lies in the top ten. Adults of Caucasian background living in Nashville, Tennessee made up all donors. With regard to this clone: The antigen is not known.

Study-wide results and caveats: Non-shared clonotypes displayed generation probabilities falling below those of clonotypes present in all four donors.

This rearrangement joins TRBV6-5 to TRBJ1-1, with D perhaps TRBD1 (5 bases). This TCR derives from a man between 18 and 29 years old in good health. Sequencing was carried out using naive CD4+ T cells sorted from blood. The subset here: CD45RA+ positively selected. The CDR3 DNA sequence: TGTGCCAGCAGTCCGGGACTGACGAACACTGAAGCTTTCTTT. Residues: CASSPGLTNTEAFF.